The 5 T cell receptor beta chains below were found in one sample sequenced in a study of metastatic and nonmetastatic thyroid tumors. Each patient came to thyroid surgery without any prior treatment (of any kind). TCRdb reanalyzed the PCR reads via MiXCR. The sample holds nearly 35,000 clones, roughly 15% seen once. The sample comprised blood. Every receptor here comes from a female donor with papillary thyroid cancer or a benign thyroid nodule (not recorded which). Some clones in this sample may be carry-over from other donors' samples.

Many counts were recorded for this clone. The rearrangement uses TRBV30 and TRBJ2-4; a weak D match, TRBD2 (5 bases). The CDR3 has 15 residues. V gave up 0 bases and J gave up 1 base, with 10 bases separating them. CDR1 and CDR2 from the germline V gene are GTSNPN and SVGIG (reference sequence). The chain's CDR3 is CAWSVRGFAKNIQYF. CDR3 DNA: TGTGCCTGGAGTGTACGGGGTTTTGCCAAAAACATTCAGTACTTC.

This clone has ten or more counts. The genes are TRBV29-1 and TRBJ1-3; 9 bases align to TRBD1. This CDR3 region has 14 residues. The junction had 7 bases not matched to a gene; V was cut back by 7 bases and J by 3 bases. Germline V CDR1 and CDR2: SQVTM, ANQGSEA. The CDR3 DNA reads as TGCAGCGGAACAGGGGGCAGGAGTGGAAACACCATATATTTT. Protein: CSGTGGRSGNTIYF.

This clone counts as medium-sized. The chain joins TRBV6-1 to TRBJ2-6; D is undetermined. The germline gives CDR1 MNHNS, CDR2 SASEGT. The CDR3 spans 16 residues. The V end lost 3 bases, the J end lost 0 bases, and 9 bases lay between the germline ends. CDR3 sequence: CASSDSASSGANVLTF. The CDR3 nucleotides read TGTGCCAGCAGTGATTCCGCTAGCTCTGGGGCCAACGTCCTGACTTTC.

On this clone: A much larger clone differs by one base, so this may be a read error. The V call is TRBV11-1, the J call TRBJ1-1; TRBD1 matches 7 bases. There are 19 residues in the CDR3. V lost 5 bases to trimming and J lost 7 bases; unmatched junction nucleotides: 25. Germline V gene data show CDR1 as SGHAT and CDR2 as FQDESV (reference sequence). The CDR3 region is CASSPSTYKETGQHNEAFF. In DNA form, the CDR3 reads TGTGCCAGCAGCCCGAGTACTTATAAGGAGACAGGGCAACATAATGAAGCTTTCTTT. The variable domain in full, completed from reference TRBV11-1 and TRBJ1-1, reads EAEVAQSPRYKITEKSQAVAFWCDPISGHATLYWYRQILGQGPELLVQFQDESVVDDSQLPKDRFSAERLKGVDSTLKIQPAELGDSAMYLCASSPSTYKETGQHNEAFFGQGTRLTVV.

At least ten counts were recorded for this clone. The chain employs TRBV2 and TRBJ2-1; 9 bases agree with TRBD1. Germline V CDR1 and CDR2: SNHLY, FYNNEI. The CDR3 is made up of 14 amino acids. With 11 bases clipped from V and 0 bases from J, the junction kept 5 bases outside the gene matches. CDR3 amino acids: CASDRGSSYNEQFF. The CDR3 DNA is TGTGCCTCCGACAGGGGGAGCTCCTACAATGAGCAGTTCTTC.